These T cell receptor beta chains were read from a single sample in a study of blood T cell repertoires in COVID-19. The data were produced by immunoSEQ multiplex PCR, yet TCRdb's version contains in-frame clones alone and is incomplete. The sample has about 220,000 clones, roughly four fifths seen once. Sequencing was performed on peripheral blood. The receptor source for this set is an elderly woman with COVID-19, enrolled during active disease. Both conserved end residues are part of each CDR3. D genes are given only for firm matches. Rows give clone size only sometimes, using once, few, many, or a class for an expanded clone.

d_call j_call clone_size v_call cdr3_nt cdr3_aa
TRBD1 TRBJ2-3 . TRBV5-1 TGCGCCAGCAGACCGACAGGGACAAACACAGATACGCAGTATTTT CASRPTGTNTDTQYF
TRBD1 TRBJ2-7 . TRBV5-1 TGCGCCAGCAGCTTCGGACAGGGTCCCTACGAGCAGTACTTC CASSFGQGPYEQYF
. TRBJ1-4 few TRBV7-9 TGTGCCAGCAGCACCCCAGGGGTTGCTGAAAAACTGTTTTTT CASSTPGVAEKLFF
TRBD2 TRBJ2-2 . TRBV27 TGTGCCAGCACACACTATCTAGCGGGGGGGTCCGGGGAGCTGTTTTTT CASTHYLAGGSGELFF
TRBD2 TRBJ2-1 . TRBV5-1 TGCGCCAGCAGCTTGCCCGGACTAGCGGGTGGCGATGAGCAGTTCTTC CASSLPGLAGGDEQFF
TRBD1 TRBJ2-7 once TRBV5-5 TGTGCCAGCGGACCCCAGGGGGCTGTTTCCGAGCAGTACTTC CASGPQGAVSEQYF
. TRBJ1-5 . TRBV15 TGTGCCACCAGCAGAGATATTGGGGGCTCAGCACAGCCCCAGCATTTT CATSRDIGGSAQPQHF
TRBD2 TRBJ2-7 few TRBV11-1 TGTGCCAGCAGCTTTGAAGCGGGGCCGTTGCAGTACTTC CASSFEAGPLQYF
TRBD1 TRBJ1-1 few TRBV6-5 TGTGCCAGCAGTTCACCACAGGGGACACATGAAGCTTTCTTT CASSSPQGTHEAFF
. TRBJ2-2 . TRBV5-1 TGCGCCAGCAGCTTGGGGCAGACTAGGGCCGGGGAGCTGTTTTTT CASSLGQTRAGELFF
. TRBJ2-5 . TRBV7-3 TGTGCCAGCAGCTCGGGACTTTTAGAGACCCAGTACTTC CASSSGLLETQYF
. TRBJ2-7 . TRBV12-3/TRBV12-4 TGTGCCAGCACCCGGACTGATCGCTACGAGCAGTACTTC CASTRTDRYEQYF
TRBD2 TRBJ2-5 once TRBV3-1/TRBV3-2 TGTGCCAGCAGCCAAGGCCAGCGGGAGGCCACTTCTCAAGAGACCCAGTACTTC CASSQGQREATSQETQYF
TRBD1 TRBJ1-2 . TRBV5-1 TGCGCCAGCAGCCAGGGACAGGGTAATGGCTACACCTTC CASSQGQGNGYTF
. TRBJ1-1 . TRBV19 TGTGCCAGTAGTATGGAAGGGGCGAGCACTGAAGCTTTCTTT CASSMEGASTEAFF
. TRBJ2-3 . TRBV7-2 TGTGCCAGCAGCTTAAGGAGGACTTTGGATACGCAGTATTTT CASSLRRTLDTQYF
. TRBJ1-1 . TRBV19 TGTGCCAGTAGCACAGCTCGACAGACTGAAGCTTTCTTT CASSTARQTEAFF
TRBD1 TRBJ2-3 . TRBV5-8 TGTGCCAGCAGCCCCGGGGACAGGGGTTGGGATACGCAGTATTTT CASSPGDRGWDTQYF
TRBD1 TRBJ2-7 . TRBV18 TGTGCCAGCTCACCGGGACAGTTGGATTCCTACGAGCAGTACTTC CASSPGQLDSYEQYF
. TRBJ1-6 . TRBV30 TGTGCCTGGAGTGTACTAACGAACACCTATAATTCACCCCTCCACTTT CAWSVLTNTYNSPLHF
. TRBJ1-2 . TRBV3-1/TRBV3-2 TGTGCCAGCAGCCGAACCCAGGCTGGCTACACCTTC CASSRTQAGYTF
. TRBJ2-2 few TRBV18 TGTGCCAGCTCACCATGGGCAGGGTCCCTCGCGAACACCGGGGAGCTGTTTTTT CASSPWAGSLANTGELFF
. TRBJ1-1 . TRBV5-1 TGCGCCAGCAGCTTTGAGGGCGGGAACACTGAAGCTTTCTTT CASSFEGGNTEAFF
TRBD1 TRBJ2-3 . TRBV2 TGTGCCAGCAGTTGGACAGGAAAAGATACGCAGTATTTT CASSWTGKDTQYF
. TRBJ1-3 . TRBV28 TGTGCCAGCAGTTTCTCTGGCAGCTCTGGAAACACCATATATTTT CASSFSGSSGNTIYF
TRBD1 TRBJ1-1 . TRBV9 TGTGCCAGCAGCCCCCGACAGGGGAATACTGAAGCTTTCTTT CASSPRQGNTEAFF
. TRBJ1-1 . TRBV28 TGTGCCAGCAGTTTAGTCAGAAACACTGAAGCTTTCTTT CASSLVRNTEAFF
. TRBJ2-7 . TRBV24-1 TGTGCCACCAGTGATTTATGCCAGGATCCCTACAGGGTTCTCTCCTACGAGCAGTACTTC CATSDLCQDPYRVLSYEQYF
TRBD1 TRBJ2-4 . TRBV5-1 TGCGCCAGCAGCCCGGGACAGGGGAACATTCAGTACTTC CASSPGQGNIQYF
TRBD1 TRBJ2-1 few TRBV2 TGTGCCAGCTTTCCTGACAGGGACAATGAGCAGTTCTTC CASFPDRDNEQFF
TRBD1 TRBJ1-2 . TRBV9 TGTGCCAGCAGCTCAGGGGGCTATGGCTACACCTTC CASSSGGYGYTF
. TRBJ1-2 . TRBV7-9 TGTGCCAGCAGCGGCAGTGCTAACTATGGCTACACCTTC CASSGSANYGYTF
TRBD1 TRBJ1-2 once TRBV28 TGTGCCAGCAGTCCCCTTGGGACAGTCTATGGCTACACCTTC CASSPLGTVYGYTF
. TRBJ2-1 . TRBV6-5 TGTGCCAGCAGATCTCCGGGGGGCACTGAGCAGTTCTTC CASRSPGGTEQFF
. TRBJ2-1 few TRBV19 TGTGCCAGTAAAGTAGGGCCTAGCAGTGAGCAGTTCTTC CASKVGPSSEQFF
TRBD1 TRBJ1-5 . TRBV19 TGTGCCACTGCTAAAGACAGGGGGAACAATCAGCCCCAGCATTTT CATAKDRGNNQPQHF
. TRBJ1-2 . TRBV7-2 TGTGCCAGCACTATGGGGGCACTCTATGGCTACACCTTC CASTMGALYGYTF
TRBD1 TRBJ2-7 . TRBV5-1 TGCGCCAGCAGCCCAGGTGGGACAGGGGGCTCGTACGAGCAGTACTTC CASSPGGTGGSYEQYF
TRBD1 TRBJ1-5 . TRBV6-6 TGTGCCAGTGGGACAGGGACCTGGACCCAGCATTTT CASGTGTWTQHF
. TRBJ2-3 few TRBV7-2 TGTGCCAGCAGCTTAGGGCGCACAGATACGCAGTATTTT CASSLGRTDTQYF
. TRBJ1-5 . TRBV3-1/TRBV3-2 TGTGCCAGCAGCCCACAGTTTAGCAATCAGCCCCAGCATTTT CASSPQFSNQPQHF
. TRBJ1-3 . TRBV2 TGTGCCAGCAGTGAAGTAGGGAGTGGAAACACCATATATTTT CASSEVGSGNTIYF
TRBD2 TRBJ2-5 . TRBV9 TGTGCCAGCAGCGGCGGACTAGCTGGAGAGACCCAGTACTTC CASSGGLAGETQYF
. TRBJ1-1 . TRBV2 TGTGCCAGCAGTGCGGTTAGGAACACTGAAGCTTTCTTT CASSAVRNTEAFF
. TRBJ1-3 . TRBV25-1 TGTGCCAGTTCGGTGGGAAACACCATATATTTT CASSVGNTIYF
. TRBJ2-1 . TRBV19 TGTGCCAGTAGCCGACAGAGATACAATGAGCAGTTCTTC CASSRQRYNEQFF
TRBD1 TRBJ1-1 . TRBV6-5 TGTGCCAGCAGTAGAGGACAGGGGAATGAAGCTTTCTTT CASSRGQGNEAFF
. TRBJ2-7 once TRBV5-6 TGTGCCAGCAGCCTCACTCCCTGGGAGCAGTACTTC CASSLTPWEQYF
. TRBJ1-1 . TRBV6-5 TGTGCCAGCCGGGCGGGGGGGCATGAGAACACTGAAGCTTTCTTT CASRAGGHENTEAFF
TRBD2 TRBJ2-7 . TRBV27 TGTGCCAGCAGTTTATCCCTAGCGGGAGCGTACGAGCAGTACTTC CASSLSLAGAYEQYF
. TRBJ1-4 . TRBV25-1 TGTGCCAGCAGTGAATACGGTCCTATTAATGAAAAACTGTTTTTT CASSEYGPINEKLFF
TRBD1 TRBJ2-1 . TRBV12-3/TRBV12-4 TGTGCCAGCAGTTTGGGACAGGGCGACGAGCAGTTCTTC CASSLGQGDEQFF
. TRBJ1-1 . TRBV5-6 TGTGCCAGCACCTTCCGGGGGGTGAACACTGAAGCTTTCTTT CASTFRGVNTEAFF
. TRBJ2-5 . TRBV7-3 TGTGCCAGCAGCCGTCGGGGGGCCTCAGAAGAGACCCAGTACTTC CASSRRGASEETQYF
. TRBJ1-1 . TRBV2 TGTGCCAGCAGTACTGCGGGGTTCGGCACTGAAGCTTTCTTT CASSTAGFGTEAFF
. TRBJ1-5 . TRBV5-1 TGCGCCAGCAGCTTGGAGGGAGGAGGCAATCAGCCCCAGCATTTT CASSLEGGGNQPQHF
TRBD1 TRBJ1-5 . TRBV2 TGTGCCAGCAGGGGGACAGGGGGTTCGGTAAATCAGCCCCAGCATTTT CASRGTGGSVNQPQHF
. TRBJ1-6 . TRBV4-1 TGCGCCAGCAGCCCCCTGACAGATTATAATTCACCCCTCCACTTT CASSPLTDYNSPLHF